The 15 T cell receptor beta chains below all came from one sample that was sequenced in a study of blood T cell repertoires in COVID-19. This table comes from immunoSEQ multiplex PCR, and its TCRdb copy is limited to in-frame clones, with some not included. The repertoire consists of about 330,000 clones, with about nine tenths occurring once and the leading ten covering approximately 9.3%. The sample was peripheral blood. The origin of the receptors is a man aged 25 to 45 with COVID-19, enrolled during active disease.

V is TRBV28 and J is TRBJ1-4, with TRBD1 matching over 7 bases. The CDR3 is 13 amino acids. From germline, CDR1 is MDHEN and CDR2 SYDVKM. J lost 6 bases, V lost 5 bases, and 3 bases had no gene match. CDR3 residues: CASSGQDHEKLFF. Here the CDR3 DNA reads TGTGCCAGCAGTGGACAGGACCATGAAAAACTGTTTTTT. The variable domain in full, completed from reference TRBV28 and TRBJ1-4, reads DVKVTQSSRYLVKRTGEKVFLECVQDMDHENMFWYRQDPGLGLRLIYFSYDVKMKEKGDIPEGYSVSREKKERFSLILESASTNQTSMYLCASSGQDHEKLFFGSGTQLSVL.

The chain carries TRBV10-3 and TRBJ2-1; 10 bases match TRBD1. V shed 0 bases and J 2 bases; nucleotides not matched to a gene: 7. Germline lookup yields CDR1 ENHRY and CDR2 SYGVKD. The CDR3 sequence is 18 residues long. The CDR3: CAISESRGDRGTYNEQFF. For the CDR3, the DNA is TGTGCCATCAGTGAGTCCCGGGGGGACAGGGGCACCTACAATGAGCAGTTCTTC.

V is TRBV5-8 and J is TRBJ1-3; 7 nucleotides line up with TRBD1. V lost 0 bases to trimming and J lost 4 bases; unmatched junction nucleotides: 4. The CDR3 totals 15 residues. Germline lookup yields CDR1 SGHTS and CDR2 YDEGEE. CDR3 loop: CASSLVTGAGNTIYF. CDR3 sequence (DNA): TGTGCCAGCAGCTTGGTCACAGGGGCGGGAAACACCATATATTTT.

This chain uses TRBV18 with TRBJ2-7; D not resolved. Germline V gene sequence: CDR1 KGHSH, CDR2 LQKENI. The length of the CDR3 is 13 residues. V was clipped by 4 bases and J by 0 bases, with 7 bases between them. The DNA for the CDR3 is TGTGCCAGCTCACAGGCGGACTCCTACGAGCAGTACTTC. The encoded protein is CASSQADSYEQYF.

J is TRBJ2-1 and V is TRBV24-1; D gene uncertain. V lost 9 bases and J 0 bases, leaving 11 bases between the germline ends. The CDR3 runs 14 residues. Germline V gene sequence: CDR1 KGHDR, CDR2 SFDVKD. CDR3 sequence (DNA): TGTGCCACCCCTATGGGCCTCTCCTACAATGAGCAGTTCTTC. Amino acid sequence: CATPMGLSYNEQFF.

This clone was recorded once. Other DNA sequences from this sample encode an identical CDR3 as well. This sequence joins TRBV6-4 and TRBJ2-2; D not resolved. Trimming shortened V by 4 bases and J by 0 bases, and 6 bases separated the two germline ends. Per the germline V gene, CDR1 is MRHNA and CDR2 is SNTAGT. The CDR3 spans 14 residues. CDR3 in amino acids: CASSGLANTGELFF. The CDR3, as DNA: TGTGCCAGCAGTGGGCTAGCGAACACCGGGGAGCTGTTTTTT.

This sequence joins TRBV18 and TRBJ2-5; D gene ambiguous. Germline CDR1 reads KGHSH; CDR2 reads LQKENI. Trimming removed 3 bases at V and 3 bases at J, with 8 bases between. The CDR3 runs 13 residues. The CDR3 spells CASSPYEEETQYF. The CDR3 coding sequence is TGTGCCAGCTCACCGTACGAGGAAGAGACCCAGTACTTC. The full variable domain, completed using reference TRBV18 and TRBJ2-5, is NAGVMQNPRHLVRRRGQEARLRCSPMKGHSHVYWYRQLPEEGLKFMVYLQKENIIDESGMPKERFSAEFPKEGPSILRIQQVVRGDSAAYFCASSPYEEETQYFGPGTRLLVL.

A remark on this clone: Other DNA sequences in the same sample also yield this CDR3. This chain links TRBV18 with TRBJ2-5; 10 nucleotides match TRBD1. Germline V gene sequence: CDR1 KGHSH, CDR2 LQKENI. This CDR3 is 15 amino acids long. The J segment lost 3 bases and the V segment lost 1 base, leaving 2 bases of the junction unmatched. Written as DNA, the CDR3 is TGTGCCAGCTCACCACTGACAGGGGGCGAAGAGACCCAGTACTTC. It codes for CASSPLTGGEETQYF.

The rearrangement uses TRBV15 and TRBJ2-1, with 14 bases that match TRBD2. The V and J ends lost 6 bases and 7 bases, in that order; junction bases with no gene match: 23. CDR1 is LNHNV and CDR2 is YYDKDF in the germline V gene (reference sequence). The CDR3 has 21 amino acids. CDR3 amino acids: CATRPTGLAGVVVFRENEQFF. Here the CDR3 DNA reads TGTGCCACCAGGCCAACGGGACTAGCGGGAGTCGTGGTATTCCGGGAGAATGAGCAGTTCTTC.

This chain links TRBV6-5 with TRBJ2-2; 10 bases map to TRBD1. The germline CDR1 and CDR2 sequences are MNHEY and SVGAGI. The CDR3 loop spans 14 amino acids. V lost 6 bases and J lost 6; bases outside the gene matches: 4. The CDR3 DNA follows: TGTGCCAGCAGAACCGGGACAGGGGCCGGGGAGCTGTTTTTT. Its protein product is CASRTGTGAGELFF.

The chain couples TRBV5-1 to TRBJ2-2, with D unresolved. The germline V gene encodes CDR1 SGHRS and CDR2 YFSETQ. CDR3 length: 16 amino acids. The V end was cut by 4 bases, the J end by 2 bases, with 15 bases between. The CDR3 coding sequence is TGCGCCAGCAGCGTCGACACAAACCTAAACACCGGGGAGCTGTTTTTT. Its translation is CASSVDTNLNTGELFF.

This clone was detected only once. The rearrangement uses TRBV9 and TRBJ2-2, with 7 positions matching TRBD1. This CDR3 is 16 amino acids long. After removal of 5 bases from V and 0 bases from J, the junction contained 7 bases not matched to a gene. Germline CDR1 reads SGDLS; CDR2 reads YYNGEE. CDR3 nucleotide sequence: TGTGCCAGCAGTCTAACCGGGACAGCGAACACCGGGGAGCTGTTTTTT. It is translated as CASSLTGTANTGELFF. Based on the CDR3 plus reference TRBV9 and TRBJ2-2, the full variable domain is DSGVTQTPKHLITATGQRVTLRCSPRSGDLSVYWYQQSLDQGLQFLIQYYNGEERAKGNILERFSAQQFPDLHSELNLSSLELGDSALYFCASSLTGTANTGELFFGEGSRLTVL.

This sequence joins TRBV6-5 and TRBJ1-2; 9 bases match TRBD1. This CDR3 region has 12 residues. Losses at the gene ends were 6 bases for V and 7 bases for J; bases not matched to a gene: 3. Looked up from germline, CDR1 is MNHEY and CDR2 is SVGAGI. The CDR3 nucleotides read TGTGCCAGCAGCACGGACAGGGGTGGCTACACCTTC. Protein: CASSTDRGGYTF.

About this clone itself: This specimen includes other DNA sequences encoding the same CDR3. The chain recombines TRBV28 with TRBJ1-5, with D perhaps TRBD1 (5 bases). CDR1 is MDHEN and CDR2 is SYDVKM in the germline V gene. This CDR3 is built from 12 residues. V lost 6 bases to trimming and J lost 2 bases, with 5 bases between them. The CDR3 region is CASRQGNQPQHF. DNA of the CDR3: TGTGCCAGCAGACAGGGCAATCAGCCCCAGCATTTT.

The gene calls are TRBV19 and TRBJ2-1; 8 bases match TRBD1. This CDR3 has 15 residues. Per the germline V gene, CDR1 is LNHDA and CDR2 is SQIVND (reference sequence). Trimming at V came to 4 bases and at J to 1 base, leaving 3 bases not matched to a gene. The CDR3 DNA reads TGTGCCAGTAGTACCCGACAGGGGTCCTACAATGAGCAGTTCTTC. Amino acids: CASSTRQGSYNEQFF.